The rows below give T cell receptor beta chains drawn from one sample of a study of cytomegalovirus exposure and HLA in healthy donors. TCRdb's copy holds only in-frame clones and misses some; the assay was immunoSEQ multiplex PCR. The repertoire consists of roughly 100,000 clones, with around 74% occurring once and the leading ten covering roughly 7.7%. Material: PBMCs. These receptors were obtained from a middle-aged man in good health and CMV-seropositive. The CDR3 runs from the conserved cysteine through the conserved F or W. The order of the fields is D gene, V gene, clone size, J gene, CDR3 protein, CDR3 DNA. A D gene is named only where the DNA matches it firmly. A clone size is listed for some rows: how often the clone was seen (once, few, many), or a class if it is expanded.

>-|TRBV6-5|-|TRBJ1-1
CASSLEQGAEAFF
TGTGCCAGCAGCTTGGAACAGGGAGCTGAAGCTTTCTTT
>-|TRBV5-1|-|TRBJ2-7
CASSSPGGGAARNLYEQYF
TGCGCCAGCAGCTCGCCTGGAGGGGGGGCAGCCCGGAACCTTTACGAGCAGTACTTC
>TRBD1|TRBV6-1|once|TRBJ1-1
CATLSGTAMNTEAFF
TGTGCCACACTTTCCGGGACAGCTATGAACACTGAAGCTTTCTTT
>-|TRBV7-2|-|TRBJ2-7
CASSLDRASSSYEQYF
TGTGCCAGCAGCTTAGATCGAGCGTCTAGCTCCTACGAGCAGTACTTC
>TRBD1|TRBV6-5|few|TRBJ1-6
CHGDRASPLHF
TGTCACGGGGACAGGGCTTCACCCCTCCACTTT
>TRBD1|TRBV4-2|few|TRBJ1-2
CASSPTGSPYGYTF
TGTGCCAGCAGCCCGACAGGGTCCCCCTATGGCTACACCTTC
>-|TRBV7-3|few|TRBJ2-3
CASSSVTSTDTQYF
TGTGCCAGCAGCTCGGTAACTAGCACAGATACGCAGTATTTT
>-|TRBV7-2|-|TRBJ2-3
CASSLDGAASTDTQYF
TGTGCCAGCAGCTTAGATGGGGCAGCTAGCACAGATACGCAGTATTTT
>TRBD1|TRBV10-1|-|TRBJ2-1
CASSESRGPGNEQFF
TGCGCCAGCAGTGAGTCTAGGGGGCCGGGGAATGAGCAGTTCTTC
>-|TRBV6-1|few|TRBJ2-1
CALRTGADNEQFF
TGTGCTCTTAGGACGGGAGCGGACAATGAGCAGTTCTTC
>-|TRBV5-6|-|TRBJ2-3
CASSYEVGTDTQYF
TGTGCCAGCAGCTACGAGGTTGGCACAGATACGCAGTATTTT
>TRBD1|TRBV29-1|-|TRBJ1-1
CSTRTGVNTEAFF
TGCAGCACCCGGACAGGTGTGAACACTGAAGCTTTCTTT
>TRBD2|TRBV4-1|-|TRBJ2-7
CASSQVAGGSYEQYF
TGCGCCAGCAGCCAAGTAGCGGGGGGATCCTACGAGCAGTACTTC
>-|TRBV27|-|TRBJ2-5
CTSRSLRREETQYF
TGTACCAGCAGGTCCCTCCGCAGGGAAGAGACCCAGTACTTC
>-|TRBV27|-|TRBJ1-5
CASSLGLNQPQHF
TGTGCCAGCAGTTTAGGCCTCAATCAGCCCCAGCATTTT
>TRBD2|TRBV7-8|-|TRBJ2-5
CASNQRGGGETQYF
TGTGCCAGCAACCAGCGGGGGGGCGGAGAGACCCAGTACTTC
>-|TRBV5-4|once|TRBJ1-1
CASSAGPMNTEAFF
TGTGCCAGCAGCGCCGGTCCCATGAACACTGAAGCTTTCTTT
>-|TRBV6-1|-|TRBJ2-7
CASSARVAEQYF
TGTGCCAGCAGTGCCCGGGTGGCCGAGCAGTACTTC
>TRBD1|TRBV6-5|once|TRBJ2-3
CASSPDRVSDTQYF
TGTGCCAGCAGCCCGGACAGGGTATCGGATACGCAGTATTTT
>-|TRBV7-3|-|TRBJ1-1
CASSLSPGVTEAFF
TGTGCCAGCAGCTTATCCCCGGGAGTTACTGAAGCTTTCTTT
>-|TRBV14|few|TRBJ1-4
CASSGSTWGKLFF
TGTGCCAGCAGCGGGAGCACCTGGGGAAAACTGTTTTTT
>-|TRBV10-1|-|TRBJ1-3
CASSDGFGNTIYF
TGCGCCAGCAGTGACGGGTTCGGAAACACCATATATTTT